A single sample gave rise to the 17 T cell receptor beta chains below, sequenced in a study of T cells in Graves' hyperthyroidism and ophthalmopathy. The TCR beta CDR3 regions underwent amplification using RNA transcripts as the source. The primer set for the first-round RT-PCR of the TCR CDR3 was HTBI. TCRdb reprocessed the multiplex PCR reads with MiXCR, giving one entry per CDR3 protein. The sample includes approximately 600,000 distinct CDR3 sequences, 20% of them seen just once. Sequences were obtained from blood. The receptors were sampled from a young man with Graves' ophthalmopathy.

This clonotype has a count of ten or more. This rearrangement joins TRBV5-1 to TRBJ1-2, with TRBD1 matching 7 bases. J was trimmed by 3 bases and V by 0 bases; bases with no gene match: 2. The CDR3 spans 14 residues. CDR1 and CDR2 (germline): SGHRS, YFSETQ. The DNA for the CDR3 is TGCGCCAGCAGCTTGGTTGACAGGGACTATGGCTACACCTTC. Its protein is CASSLVDRDYGYTF.

This clonotype has at least ten counts. This chain joins TRBV6-6 and TRBJ1-2; 8 positions agree with TRBD1. V trimming: 2 bases; J trimming: 7 bases; junction bases outside the gene matches: 6. This CDR3 is 14 amino acids long. CDR1 is MNHNY, CDR2 SVGAGI, per germline (reference sequence). Written as DNA, the CDR3 is TGTGCCAGCAGTTACAATGACAGGGGCCCTGGCTACACCTTC. It yields the protein CASSYNDRGPGYTF.

This sequence joins TRBV18 and TRBJ2-3; possibly TRBD1 or TRBD2 for D (5 bases each). The CDR3 runs 16 residues. V gave up 2 bases and J gave up 11 bases, with 23 bases separating them. Germline-derived CDR1 and CDR2 are KGHSH and LQKENI. CDR3 coding DNA: TGTGCCAGCTCACCAAGCGGACACACTATTCCGGAAGGGCAGTATTTT. Its protein is CASSPSGHTIPEGQYF.

This clonotype was observed a few times. The chain employs TRBV10-3 and TRBJ2-7, with 9 bases matching TRBD1. The CDR3 extends over 15 amino acids. Germline CDR1 and CDR2: ENHRY and SYGVKD. The ends lost 3 bases at V and 2 bases at J; junction bases unmatched: 5. Here the CDR3 reads CAISEPGQGPYEQYF. CDR3 DNA sequence: TGTGCCATCAGTGAACCGGGACAGGGACCCTACGAGCAGTACTTC.

This clonotype has only a few counts. The rearrangement links TRBV5-6 to TRBJ1-1; no firm D call. CDR1 is SGHDT, CDR2 YYEEEE, per germline. This CDR3 is 14 amino acids long. Trimming shortened V by 0 bases and J by 4 bases, and 10 bases separated the two germline ends. The CDR3 is CASSLDSFRTEAFF. The CDR3 DNA reads as TGTGCCAGCAGCTTGGACTCCTTCCGCACTGAAGCTTTCTTT.

The chain has TRBV7-8 and TRBJ2-1; a weak D match, TRBD2 (5 bases). CDR3 length: 16 amino acids. Germline values: CDR1 SGHVS, CDR2 FQNEAQ. The germline V and J ends were trimmed by 1 base and 2 bases, with 12 bases remaining between them. In DNA, the CDR3 is TGTGCCAGCAGCTTAGTGTGGGCGGGCGCCTACAATGAGCAGTTCTTC. The encoded protein is CASSLVWAGAYNEQFF.

This clonotype came up many times. CDR3 DNA sequence: TGTGCCAGCATTCTTAATGGGCAGGCCGGAGCTTTCTTT. This encodes CASILNGQAGAFF. This chain links TRBV12-3 or TRBV12-4 with TRBJ1-1; D ambiguous. This CDR3 has 13 amino acids. V was clipped by 7 bases and J by 10 bases, with 19 bases between them.

This clonotype was found a few times. The chain links TRBV7-6 to TRBJ2-3; the match to TRBD2 covers 14 bases. Trimming cost V 7 bases and J 4 bases; bases outside gene matches: 4. CDR1 is SGHVS and CDR2 is FNYEAQ in the germline V gene. This CDR3 spans 15 amino acids. The CDR3 DNA reads as TGTGCCAGCATCCCGGGACTAGCGGGAGCAGATACGCAGTATTTT. Protein product: CASIPGLAGADTQYF.

This chain uses TRBV20-1 with TRBJ2-7; no clear D gene. The J call may not be correct, given that the DNA end is closer to TRBJ2-5. CDR3 size: 10 residues. The germline V gene encodes CDR1 DFQATT and CDR2 SNEGSKA (reference sequence). The CDR3 region has the DNA TGCAGTGCTGGACCTACGACCCAGTACTTC. Residues: CSAGPTTQYF.

The CDR3 nucleotides read TGTGCCAGCAGCTTAGGTACTAGCGCTCGGCAGTACTTC. As protein: CASSLGTSARQYF. V and J are TRBV7-9 and TRBJ2-7; 7 nucleotides match TRBD2. CDR3 length: 13 residues. Looked up from germline, CDR1 is SEHNR and CDR2 is FQNEAQ (reference sequence). V was pared by 1 base and J by 9 bases, with 6 bases of the junction left unmatched.

The chain links TRBV9 to TRBJ1-2; the D gene is possibly TRBD1 (6 bases). The CDR3 length is 15 residues. V lost 4 bases to trimming and J lost 2 bases, with 15 bases between them. CDR1 is SGDLS and CDR2 is YYNGEE in the germline V gene. The CDR3 sequence: CASSTRSTGNYGYTF. The CDR3 bases are TGTGCCAGCAGCACGAGGTCTACAGGGAACTATGGCTACACCTTC.

The chain couples TRBV28 to TRBJ2-3; a weak D match, TRBD2 (6 bases). Germline CDR1 and CDR2: MDHEN and SYDVKM. The CDR3 spans 14 residues. Trimming shortened V by 4 bases and J by 3 bases, and 11 bases separated the two germline ends. CDR3 loop: CASSWGLKTDTQYF. As DNA, the CDR3 is TGTGCCAGCAGTTGGGGACTCAAAACAGATACGCAGTATTTT.

The J gene is TRBJ2-5, the V gene TRBV19; D unclear. Trimming stripped 5 bases from V and 5 bases from J, with 21 bases between. The CDR3 totals 16 residues. Germline-derived CDR1 and CDR2 are LNHDA and SQIVND (reference sequence). CDR3: CASSLRYPSQMETQYF. In DNA, the CDR3 is TGTGCCAGTAGTCTCCGATACCCTAGTCAGATGGAGACCCAGTACTTC.

This clonotype came up once. V gene TRBV4-1 combines with J gene TRBJ2-1, with 7 bases aligning to TRBD2. CDR1 is MGHRA and CDR2 is YSYEKL in the germline V gene. Germline trimming cut 3 bases from V and 1 base from J; bases unmatched to any gene: 18. CDR3 length: 20 amino acids. In DNA, the CDR3 is TGCGCCAGCAGCCACCTAGCGGCCACACGTAGGAGTGCTTCCTACAATGAGCAGTTCTTC. This gives the protein CASSHLAATRRSASYNEQFF.

This clonotype was observed a handful of times. This chain connects TRBV27 to TRBJ2-1; 16 bases are shared with TRBD2. Germline values: CDR1 MNHEY, CDR2 SMNVEV (reference sequence). V shed 5 bases, J shed 2 bases, and the junction held 6 bases outside the gene matches. This CDR3 comprises 18 residues. The CDR3 region is CASSTLGLAGGTYNEQFF. As DNA, the CDR3 is TGTGCCAGCAGTACTCTGGGACTAGCGGGAGGGACCTACAATGAGCAGTTCTTC.

Comment on this clonotype: One end of the junction varies from germline; a read error may be responsible. CDR3 nucleotides: TGTACCAGCAGCGGTCAGTGGGGTGGAAACACCATATATTTT. It yields the protein CTSSGQWGGNTIYF. The chain is built from TRBV9 and TRBJ1-3; D is undetermined. Germline CDR1 is SGDLS and CDR2 is YYNGEE. CDR3 size: 14 residues.

This clonotype was found many times. The V call is TRBV11-2, the J call TRBJ2-7; perhaps TRBD2 as D (6 bases). Germline assignment: CDR1 SGHAT and CDR2 FQNNGV. This CDR3 comprises 16 residues. Deletions cut 5 bases from V and 3 bases from J, with 20 bases between. The DNA of the CDR3 is TGTGCCAGCAGCGGCCCCGGGACTCGGCGTTACTACGAGCAGTACTTC. It translates to CASSGPGTRRYYEQYF.